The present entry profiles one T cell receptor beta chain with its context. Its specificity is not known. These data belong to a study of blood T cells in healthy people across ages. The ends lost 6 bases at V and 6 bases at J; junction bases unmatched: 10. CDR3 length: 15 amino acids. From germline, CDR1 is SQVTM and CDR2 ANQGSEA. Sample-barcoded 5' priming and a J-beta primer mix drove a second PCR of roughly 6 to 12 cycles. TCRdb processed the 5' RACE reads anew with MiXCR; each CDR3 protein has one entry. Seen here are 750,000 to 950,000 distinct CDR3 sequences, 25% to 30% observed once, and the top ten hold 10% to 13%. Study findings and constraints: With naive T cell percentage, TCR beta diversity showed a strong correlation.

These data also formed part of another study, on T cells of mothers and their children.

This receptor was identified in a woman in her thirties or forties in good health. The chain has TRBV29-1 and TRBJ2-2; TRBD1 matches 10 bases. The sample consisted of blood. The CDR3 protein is CSVDSDRGQAGELFF. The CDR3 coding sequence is TGCAGCGTCGACTCCGACAGGGGGCAGGCCGGGGAGCTGTTTTTT.